These T cell receptor beta chains were read from a single sample in a study of T cell responses to AZD1222 COVID-19 vaccine. Assay used: immunoSEQ multiplex PCR; TCRdb lists only in-frame clones, some missing. The data contain more than 140,000 clones, around 88% of them singletons. Sample: peripheral blood, taken on day 0 of AZD1222 vaccination. The receptors were gathered from an adult in good health. CDR3s include the opening cysteine and the closing phenylalanine or tryptophan. The order of the fields is clone size, V gene, D gene, J gene, CDR3 DNA, CDR3 protein. A D gene is named only where the DNA matches it firmly. Size values are once, few and many counts, or a class for expanded clones, and some rows have none.

clone size: -
V gene: TRBV7-2
D gene: TRBD2
J gene: TRBJ2-3
CDR3 DNA: TGTGCCAGCAGCTTAAGACTAGCGGCAGATACGCAGTATTTT
CDR3 protein: CASSLRLAADTQYF

clone size: -
V gene: TRBV11-1
D gene: -
J gene: TRBJ2-1
CDR3 DNA: TGTGCCAGCAGCTTGGGGTACTGGGATGAGCAGTTCTTC
CDR3 protein: CASSLGYWDEQFF

clone size: -
V gene: TRBV12-3/TRBV12-4
D gene: -
J gene: TRBJ2-5
CDR3 DNA: TGTGCCAGCAGTCCGATAGGAGAGACCCAGTACTTC
CDR3 protein: CASSPIGETQYF

clone size: -
V gene: TRBV5-1
D gene: -
J gene: TRBJ2-1
CDR3 DNA: TGCGCCAGCAGCCCCGAGGGCAGAACCGCTGATGAGCAGTTCTTC
CDR3 protein: CASSPEGRTADEQFF

clone size: -
V gene: TRBV28
D gene: -
J gene: TRBJ1-3
CDR3 DNA: TGTGCCAGCAGTTCACCCCGGGGCCTTAACTCTGGAAACACCATATATTTT
CDR3 protein: CASSSPRGLNSGNTIYF

clone size: -
V gene: TRBV2
D gene: -
J gene: TRBJ2-1
CDR3 DNA: TGTGCCAGCACCCTTACCAATGAGCAGTTCTTC
CDR3 protein: CASTLTNEQFF

clone size: -
V gene: TRBV14
D gene: TRBD2
J gene: TRBJ2-5
CDR3 DNA: TGTGCCAGCAGCACGCGGGAGACGAAGACCCAGTACTTC
CDR3 protein: CASSTRETKTQYF

clone size: -
V gene: TRBV7-2
D gene: TRBD1
J gene: TRBJ1-2
CDR3 DNA: TGTGCCAGCAGCTGGTCGGGAGGGGGCTTCTATGGCTACACCTTC
CDR3 protein: CASSWSGGGFYGYTF

clone size: -
V gene: TRBV5-1
D gene: TRBD1
J gene: TRBJ2-2
CDR3 DNA: TGCGCCAGCAGCCTCGACAGGGGGAACACCGGGGAGCTGTTTTTT
CDR3 protein: CASSLDRGNTGELFF

clone size: -
V gene: TRBV7-2
D gene: -
J gene: TRBJ1-1
CDR3 DNA: TGTGCCAGCAGCTTAGAAGACCAAGCTTTCTTT
CDR3 protein: CASSLEDQAFF

clone size: -
V gene: TRBV27
D gene: -
J gene: TRBJ2-3
CDR3 DNA: TGTGCCAGCAGTCTACAAGGGCGCGTCACAGATACGCAGTATTTT
CDR3 protein: CASSLQGRVTDTQYF

clone size: -
V gene: TRBV7-2
D gene: -
J gene: TRBJ2-3
CDR3 DNA: TGTGCCAGCAGCTTGGAGGGGATCGGAGATACGCAGTATTTT
CDR3 protein: CASSLEGIGDTQYF

clone size: once
V gene: TRBV5-6
D gene: -
J gene: TRBJ1-2
CDR3 DNA: TGTGCCAGCAGTACGGGAAGGACCACAGGGTCCGGCTACACCTTC
CDR3 protein: CASSTGRTTGSGYTF

clone size: -
V gene: TRBV12-3/TRBV12-4
D gene: TRBD1
J gene: TRBJ2-7
CDR3 DNA: TGTGCCAGCAGAAGACAGGGGGCGCGGCAGTACTTC
CDR3 protein: CASRRQGARQYF